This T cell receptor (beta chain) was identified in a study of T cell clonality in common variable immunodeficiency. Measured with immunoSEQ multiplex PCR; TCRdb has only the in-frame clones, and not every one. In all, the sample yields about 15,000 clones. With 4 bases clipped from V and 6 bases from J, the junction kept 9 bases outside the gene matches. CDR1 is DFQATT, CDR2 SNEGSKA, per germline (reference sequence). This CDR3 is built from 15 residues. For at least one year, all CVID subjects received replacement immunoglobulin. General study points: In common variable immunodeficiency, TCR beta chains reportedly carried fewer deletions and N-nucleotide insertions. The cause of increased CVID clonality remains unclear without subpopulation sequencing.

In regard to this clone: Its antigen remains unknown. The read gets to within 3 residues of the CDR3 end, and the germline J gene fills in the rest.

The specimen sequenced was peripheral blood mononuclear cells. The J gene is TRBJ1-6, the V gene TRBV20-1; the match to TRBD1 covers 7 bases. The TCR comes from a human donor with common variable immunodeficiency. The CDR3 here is CSANPQGSSNSPLHF. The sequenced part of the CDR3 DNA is TGCAGTGCTAACCCACAGGGGTCAAGTAATTCACCC.